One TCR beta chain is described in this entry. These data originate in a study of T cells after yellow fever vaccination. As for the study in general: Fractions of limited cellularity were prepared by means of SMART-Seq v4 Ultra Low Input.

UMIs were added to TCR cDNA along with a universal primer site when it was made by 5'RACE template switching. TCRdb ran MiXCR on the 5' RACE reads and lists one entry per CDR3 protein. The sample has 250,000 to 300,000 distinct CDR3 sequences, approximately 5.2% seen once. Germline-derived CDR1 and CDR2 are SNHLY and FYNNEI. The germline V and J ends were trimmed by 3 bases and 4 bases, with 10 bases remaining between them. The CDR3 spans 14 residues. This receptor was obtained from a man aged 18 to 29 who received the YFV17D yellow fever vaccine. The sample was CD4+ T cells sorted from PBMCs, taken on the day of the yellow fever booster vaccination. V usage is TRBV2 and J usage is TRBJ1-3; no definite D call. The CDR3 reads CASSDSSGGNTIYF. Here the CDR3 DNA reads TGTGCCAGCAGTGATTCTTCAGGCGGAAACACCATATATTTT.